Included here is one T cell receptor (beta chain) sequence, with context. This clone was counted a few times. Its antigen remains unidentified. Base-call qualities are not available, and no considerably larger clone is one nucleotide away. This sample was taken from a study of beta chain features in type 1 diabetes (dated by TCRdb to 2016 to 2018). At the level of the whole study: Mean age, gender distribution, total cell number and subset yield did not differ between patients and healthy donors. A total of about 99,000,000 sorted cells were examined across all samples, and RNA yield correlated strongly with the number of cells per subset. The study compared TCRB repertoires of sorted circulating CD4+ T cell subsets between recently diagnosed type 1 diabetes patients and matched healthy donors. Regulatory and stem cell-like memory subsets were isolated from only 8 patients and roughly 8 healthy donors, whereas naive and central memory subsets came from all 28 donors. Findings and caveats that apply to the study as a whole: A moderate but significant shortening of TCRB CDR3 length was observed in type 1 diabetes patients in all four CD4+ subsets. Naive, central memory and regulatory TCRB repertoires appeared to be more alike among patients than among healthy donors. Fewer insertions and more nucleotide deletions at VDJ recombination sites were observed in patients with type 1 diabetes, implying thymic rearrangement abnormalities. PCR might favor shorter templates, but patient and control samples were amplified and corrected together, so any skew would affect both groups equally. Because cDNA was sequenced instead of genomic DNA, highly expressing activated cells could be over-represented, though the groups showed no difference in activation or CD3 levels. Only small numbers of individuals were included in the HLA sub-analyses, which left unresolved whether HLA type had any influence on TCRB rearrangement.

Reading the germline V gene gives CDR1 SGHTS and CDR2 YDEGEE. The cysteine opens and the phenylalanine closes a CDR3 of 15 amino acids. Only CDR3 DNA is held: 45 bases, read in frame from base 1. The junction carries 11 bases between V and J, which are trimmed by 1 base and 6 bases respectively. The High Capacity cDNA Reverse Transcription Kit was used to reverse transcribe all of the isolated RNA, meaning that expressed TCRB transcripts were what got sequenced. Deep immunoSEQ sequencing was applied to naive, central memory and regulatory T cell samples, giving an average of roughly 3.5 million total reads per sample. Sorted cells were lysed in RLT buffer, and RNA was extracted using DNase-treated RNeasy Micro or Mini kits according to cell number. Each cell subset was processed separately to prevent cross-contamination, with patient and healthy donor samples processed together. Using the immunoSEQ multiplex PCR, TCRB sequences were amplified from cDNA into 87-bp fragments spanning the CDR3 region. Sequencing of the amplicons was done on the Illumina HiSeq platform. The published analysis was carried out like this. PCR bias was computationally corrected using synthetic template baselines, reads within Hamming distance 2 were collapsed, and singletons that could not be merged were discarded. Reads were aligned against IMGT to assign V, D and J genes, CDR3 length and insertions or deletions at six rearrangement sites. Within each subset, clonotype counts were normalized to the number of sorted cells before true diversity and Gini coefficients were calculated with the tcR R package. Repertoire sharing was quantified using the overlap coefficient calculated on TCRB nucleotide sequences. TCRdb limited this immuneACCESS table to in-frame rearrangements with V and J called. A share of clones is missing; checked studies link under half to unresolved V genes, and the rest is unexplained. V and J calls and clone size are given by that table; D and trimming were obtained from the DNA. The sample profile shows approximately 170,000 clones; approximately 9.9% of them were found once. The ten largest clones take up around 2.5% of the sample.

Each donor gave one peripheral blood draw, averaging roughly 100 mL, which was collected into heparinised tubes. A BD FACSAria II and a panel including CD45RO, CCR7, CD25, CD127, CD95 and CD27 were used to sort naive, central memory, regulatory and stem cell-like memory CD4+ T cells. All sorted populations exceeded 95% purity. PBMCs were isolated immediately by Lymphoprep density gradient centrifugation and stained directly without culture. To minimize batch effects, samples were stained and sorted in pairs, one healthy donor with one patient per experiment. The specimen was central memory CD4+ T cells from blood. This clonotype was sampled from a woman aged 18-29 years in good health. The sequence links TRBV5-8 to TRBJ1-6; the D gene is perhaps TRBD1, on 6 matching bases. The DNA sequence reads TGTGCCAGCAGCTTGCCCGGGACACTTAATTCACCCCTCCACTTT. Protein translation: CASSLPGTLNSPLHF.